This T cell receptor beta chain was profiled in a study of neoadjuvant anti-PD-1 for oral cavity cancer. Background on the study: Patients mostly received three to four biweekly nivolumab doses at 3 mg/kg before surgery. Patients without progression got a fourth dose around day 43. Study conclusions and caveats: Higher pretreatment blood Treg/Th17 ratios correlated with higher pretreatment blood and lower post-treatment tumor TCRbeta clonality.

Tumor libraries mostly used roughly 4.8 ug genomic DNA, two replicates each. Repertoires were generated with immunoSEQ multiplex PCR, while TCRdb's copy carries only in-frame clones and drops some. Counted here are about 37,000 clones, around 40% occurring once; the ten biggest clones make up about 16%. With 5 bases removed from V and 1 base from J, the gap between germline ends came to 8 bases. Germline CDR1 and CDR2: MRHNA and SNTAGT. The CDR3 runs 13 residues. Time point given: after neoadjuvant nivolumab, at surgical resection. This clone was detected only a few times. Its specificity is unknown. Sequenced here: tumor tissue, sampled after nivolumab (anti-PD-1) treatment. The V call is TRBV6-4, the J call TRBJ1-1; weak D call: TRBD1 (5 bases). This clonotype originated in a person between 35 and 79 years old with oral cavity squamous cell carcinoma. The DNA for the CDR3 is TGTGCCAGCAGTTTGACAGAGAACACTGAAGCTTTCTTT. Protein sequence: CASSLTENTEAFF.